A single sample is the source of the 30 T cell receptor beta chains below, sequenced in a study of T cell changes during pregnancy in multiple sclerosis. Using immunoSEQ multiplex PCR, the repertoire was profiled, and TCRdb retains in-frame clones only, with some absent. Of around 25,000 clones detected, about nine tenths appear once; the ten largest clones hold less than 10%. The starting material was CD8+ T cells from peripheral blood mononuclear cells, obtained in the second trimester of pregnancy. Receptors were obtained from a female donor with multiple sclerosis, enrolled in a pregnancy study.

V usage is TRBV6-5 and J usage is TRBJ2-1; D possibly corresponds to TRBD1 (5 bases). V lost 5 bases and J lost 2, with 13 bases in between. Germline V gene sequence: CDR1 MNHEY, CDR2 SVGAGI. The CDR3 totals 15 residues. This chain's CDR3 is CASSLQAYPYNEQFF. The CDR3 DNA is TGTGCCAGCAGTCTACAGGCCTACCCCTACAATGAGCAGTTCTTC.

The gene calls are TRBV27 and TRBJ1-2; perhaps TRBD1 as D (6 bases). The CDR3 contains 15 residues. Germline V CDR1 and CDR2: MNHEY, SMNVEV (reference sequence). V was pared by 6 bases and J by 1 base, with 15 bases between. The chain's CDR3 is CASSSGAPNNYGYTF. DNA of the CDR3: TGTGCCAGCAGCTCAGGGGCCCCGAATAACTATGGCTACACCTTC.

DNA of the CDR3: TGTGCCAGCAGCAGCCGAGCGGGCGACACTGAAGCTTTCTTT. Protein: CASSSRAGDTEAFF. The chain is built from TRBV7-2 and TRBJ1-1; the D is unclear. V dropped 5 bases and J dropped 3 bases, with 13 bases sitting between them. The CDR3 extends over 14 amino acids. Germline V gives CDR1 SGHTA, CDR2 FQGNSA.

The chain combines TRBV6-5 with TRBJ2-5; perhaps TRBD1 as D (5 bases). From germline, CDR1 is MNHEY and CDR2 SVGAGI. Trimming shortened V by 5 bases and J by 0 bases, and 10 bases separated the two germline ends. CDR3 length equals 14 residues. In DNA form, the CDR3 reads TGTGCCAGCAGTATCTCAGGGTACCAAGAGACCCAGTACTTC. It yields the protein CASSISGYQETQYF.

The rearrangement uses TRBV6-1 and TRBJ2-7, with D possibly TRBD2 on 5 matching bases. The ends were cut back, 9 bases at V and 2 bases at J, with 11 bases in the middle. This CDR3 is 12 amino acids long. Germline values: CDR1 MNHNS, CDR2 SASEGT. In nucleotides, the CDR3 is TGTGCCAGTGAGGACTTGCCCTACGAGCAGTACTTC. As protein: CASEDLPYEQYF.

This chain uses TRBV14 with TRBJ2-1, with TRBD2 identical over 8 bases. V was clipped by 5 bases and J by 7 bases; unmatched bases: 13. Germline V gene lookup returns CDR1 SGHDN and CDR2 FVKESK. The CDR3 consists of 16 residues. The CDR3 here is CASSKQGSGVWNEQFF. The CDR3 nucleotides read TGTGCCAGCAGCAAACAGGGTAGCGGGGTGTGGAATGAGCAGTTCTTC.

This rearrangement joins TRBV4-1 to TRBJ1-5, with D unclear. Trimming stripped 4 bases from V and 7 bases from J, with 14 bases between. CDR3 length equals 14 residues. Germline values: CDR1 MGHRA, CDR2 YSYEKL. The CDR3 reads CASSPHSTGQPQHF. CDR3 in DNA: TGCGCCAGCAGCCCCCACAGTACCGGCCAGCCCCAGCATTTT.

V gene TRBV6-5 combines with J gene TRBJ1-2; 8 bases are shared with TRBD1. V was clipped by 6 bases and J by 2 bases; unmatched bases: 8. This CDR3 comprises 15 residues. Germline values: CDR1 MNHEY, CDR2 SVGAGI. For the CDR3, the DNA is TGTGCCAGCAGCCCTCAGGGGGCGCGAAACTATGGCTACACCTTC. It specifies CASSPQGARNYGYTF.

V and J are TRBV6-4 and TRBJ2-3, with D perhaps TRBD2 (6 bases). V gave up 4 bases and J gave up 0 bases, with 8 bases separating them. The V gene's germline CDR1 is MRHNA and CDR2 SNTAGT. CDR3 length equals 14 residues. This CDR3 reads CASSAAGSTDTQYF. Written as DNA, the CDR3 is TGTGCCAGCAGTGCGGCGGGGAGCACAGATACGCAGTATTTT.

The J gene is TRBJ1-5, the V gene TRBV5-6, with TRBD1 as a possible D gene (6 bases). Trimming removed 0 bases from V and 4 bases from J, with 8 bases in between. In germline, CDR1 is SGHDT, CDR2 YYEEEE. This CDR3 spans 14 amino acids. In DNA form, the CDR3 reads TGTGCCAGCAGCTTGGGGGACACTAATCAGCCCCAGCATTTT. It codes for CASSLGDTNQPQHF. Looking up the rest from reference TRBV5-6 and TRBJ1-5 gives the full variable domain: DAGVTQSPTHLIKTRGQQVTLRCSPKSGHDTVSWYQQALGQGPQFIFQYYEEEERQRGNFPDRFSGHQFPNYSSELNVNALLLGDSALYLCASSLGDTNQPQHFGDGTRLSIL.

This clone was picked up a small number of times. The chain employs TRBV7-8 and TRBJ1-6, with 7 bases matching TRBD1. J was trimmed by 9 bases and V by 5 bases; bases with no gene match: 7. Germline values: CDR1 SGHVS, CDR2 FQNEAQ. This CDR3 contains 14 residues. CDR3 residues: CASSPRQGRSPLHF. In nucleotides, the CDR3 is TGTGCCAGCAGCCCCCGACAGGGCCGTTCACCCCTCCACTTT.

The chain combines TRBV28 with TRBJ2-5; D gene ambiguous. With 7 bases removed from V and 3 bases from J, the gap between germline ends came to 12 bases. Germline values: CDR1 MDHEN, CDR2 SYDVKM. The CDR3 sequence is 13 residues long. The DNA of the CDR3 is TGTGCCAGCACCGAACTTTTAAAAGAGACCCAGTACTTC. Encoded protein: CASTELLKETQYF.

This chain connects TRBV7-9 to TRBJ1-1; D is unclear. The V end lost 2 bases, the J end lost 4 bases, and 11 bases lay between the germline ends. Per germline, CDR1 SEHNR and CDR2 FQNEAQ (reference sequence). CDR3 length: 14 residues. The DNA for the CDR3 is TGTGCCAGCAGCTTAATAGGTGGAGGCACTGAAGCTTTCTTT. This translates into CASSLIGGGTEAFF. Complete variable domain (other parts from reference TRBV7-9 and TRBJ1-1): DTGVSQNPRHKITKRGQNVTFRCDPISEHNRLYWYRQTLGQGPEFLTYFQNEAQLEKSRLLSDRFSAERPKGSFSTLEIQRTEQGDSAMYLCASSLIGGGTEAFFGQGTRLTVV.

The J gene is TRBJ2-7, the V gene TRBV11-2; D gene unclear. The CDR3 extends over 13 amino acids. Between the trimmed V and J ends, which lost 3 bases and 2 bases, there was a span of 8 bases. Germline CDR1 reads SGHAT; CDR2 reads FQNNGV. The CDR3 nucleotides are TGTGCCAGCAGCTTCGGGTTCCCCTACGAGCAGTACTTC. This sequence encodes CASSFGFPYEQYF.

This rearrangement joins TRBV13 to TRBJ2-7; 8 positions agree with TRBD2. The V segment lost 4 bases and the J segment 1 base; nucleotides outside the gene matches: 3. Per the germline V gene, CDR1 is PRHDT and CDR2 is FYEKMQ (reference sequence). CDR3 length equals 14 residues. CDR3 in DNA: TGTGCCAGCAGCTCCGGGAGGGGATCCTACGAGCAGTACTTC. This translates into CASSSGRGSYEQYF.

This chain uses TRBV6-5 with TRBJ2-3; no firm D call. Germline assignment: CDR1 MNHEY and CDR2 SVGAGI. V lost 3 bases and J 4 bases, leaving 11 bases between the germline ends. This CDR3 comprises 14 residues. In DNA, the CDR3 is TGTGCCAGCAGTTATTTGGTAGCCGCAGATACGCAGTATTTT. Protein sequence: CASSYLVAADTQYF.

The CDR3 is CAWTNGGSVNGYTF. CDR3 DNA sequence: TGTGCCTGGACAAACGGGGGGAGTGTGAATGGCTACACCTTC. The chain carries TRBV30 and TRBJ1-2; TRBD1 might be the D (5 bases). The CDR3 contains 14 residues. Trimming pared 4 bases from V and 6 bases from J, leaving 18 bases between. The V gene's germline CDR1 is GTSNPN and CDR2 SVGIG (reference sequence). Complete variable domain (other parts from reference TRBV30 and TRBJ1-2): SQTIHQWPATLVQPVGSPLSLECTVEGTSNPNLYWYRQAAGRGLQLLFYSVGIGQISSEVPQNLSASRPQDRQFILSSKKLLLSDSGFYLCAWTNGGSVNGYTFGSGTRLTVV.

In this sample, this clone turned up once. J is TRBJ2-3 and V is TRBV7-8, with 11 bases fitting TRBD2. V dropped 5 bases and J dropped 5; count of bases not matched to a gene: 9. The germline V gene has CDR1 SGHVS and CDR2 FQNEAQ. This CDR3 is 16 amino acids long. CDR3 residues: CASSRRLAGMVDTQYF. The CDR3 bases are TGTGCCAGCAGCCGACGACTAGCGGGGATGGTAGATACGCAGTATTTT.

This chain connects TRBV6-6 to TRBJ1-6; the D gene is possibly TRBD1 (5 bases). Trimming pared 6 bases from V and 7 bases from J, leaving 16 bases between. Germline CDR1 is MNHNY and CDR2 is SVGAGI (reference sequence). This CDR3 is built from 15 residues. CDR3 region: CASRDTGTGNSPLHF. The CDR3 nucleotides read TGTGCCAGCAGGGACACCGGGACTGGAAATTCACCCCTCCACTTT.

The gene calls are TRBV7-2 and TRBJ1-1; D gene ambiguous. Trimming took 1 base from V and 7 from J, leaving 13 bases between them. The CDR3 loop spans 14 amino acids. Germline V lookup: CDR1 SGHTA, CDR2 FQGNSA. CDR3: CASSLVVSILEAFF. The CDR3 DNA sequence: TGTGCCAGCAGCTTAGTTGTCAGTATCCTTGAAGCTTTCTTT.

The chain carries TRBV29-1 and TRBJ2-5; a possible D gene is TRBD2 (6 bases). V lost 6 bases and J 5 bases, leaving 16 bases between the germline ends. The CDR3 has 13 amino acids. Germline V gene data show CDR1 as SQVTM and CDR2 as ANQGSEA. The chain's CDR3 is CSVGGQWRETQYF. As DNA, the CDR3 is TGCAGCGTCGGGGGTCAGTGGAGGGAGACCCAGTACTTC. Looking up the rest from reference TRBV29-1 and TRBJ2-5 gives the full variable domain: SAVISQKPSRDICQRGTSLTIQCQVDSQVTMMFWYRQQPGQSLTLIATANQGSEATYESGFVIDKFPISRPNLTFSTLTVSNMSPEDSSIYLCSVGGQWRETQYFGPGTRLLVL.

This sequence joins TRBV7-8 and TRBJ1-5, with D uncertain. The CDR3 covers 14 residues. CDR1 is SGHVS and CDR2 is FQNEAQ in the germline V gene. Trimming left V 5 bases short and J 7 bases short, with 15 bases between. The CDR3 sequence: CASSPKAGLQPQHF. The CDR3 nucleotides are TGTGCCAGCAGCCCCAAGGCGGGTTTGCAGCCCCAGCATTTT.

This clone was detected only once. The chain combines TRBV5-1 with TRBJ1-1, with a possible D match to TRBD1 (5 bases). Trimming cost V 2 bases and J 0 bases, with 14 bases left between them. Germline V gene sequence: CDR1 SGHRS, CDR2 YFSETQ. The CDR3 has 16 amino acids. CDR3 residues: CASSFQGNRMNTEAFF. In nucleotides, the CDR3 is TGCGCCAGCAGCTTTCAGGGTAATAGGATGAACACTGAAGCTTTCTTT.

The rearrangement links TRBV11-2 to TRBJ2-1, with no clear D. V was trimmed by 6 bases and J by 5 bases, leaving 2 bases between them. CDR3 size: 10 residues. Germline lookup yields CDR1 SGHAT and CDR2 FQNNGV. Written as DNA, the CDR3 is TGTGCCAGCAGTAACAATGAGCAGTTCTTC. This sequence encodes CASSNNEQFF. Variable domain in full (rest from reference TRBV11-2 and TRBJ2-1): EAGVAQSPRYKIIEKRQSVAFWCNPISGHATLYWYQQILGQGPKLLIQFQNNGVVDDSQLPKDRFSAERLKGVDSTLKIQPAKLEDSAVYLCASSNNEQFFGPGTRLTVL.

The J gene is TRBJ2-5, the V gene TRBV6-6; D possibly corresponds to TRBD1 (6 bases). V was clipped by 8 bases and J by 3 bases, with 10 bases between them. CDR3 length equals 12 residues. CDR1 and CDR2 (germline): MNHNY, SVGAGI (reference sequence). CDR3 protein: CASRRQEETQYF. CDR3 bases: TGTGCCAGCCGCCGACAGGAAGAGACCCAGTACTTC.

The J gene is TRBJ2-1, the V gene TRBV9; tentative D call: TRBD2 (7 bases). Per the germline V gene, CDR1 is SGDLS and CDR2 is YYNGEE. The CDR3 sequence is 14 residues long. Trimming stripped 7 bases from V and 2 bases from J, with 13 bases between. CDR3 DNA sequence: TGTGCCAGCGGGGGGGCGGATGCCTACAATGAGCAGTTCTTC. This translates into CASGGADAYNEQFF. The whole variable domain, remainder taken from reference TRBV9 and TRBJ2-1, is DSGVTQTPKHLITATGQRVTLRCSPRSGDLSVYWYQQSLDQGLQFLIQYYNGEERAKGNILERFSAQQFPDLHSELNLSSLELGDSALYFCASGGADAYNEQFFGPGTRLTVL.

The CDR3 DNA reads TGTGCCAGCAGGACGCAGGGGAGCGCGAACACTGAAGCTTTCTTT. Translation gives CASRTQGSANTEAFF. This rearrangement joins TRBV6-5 to TRBJ1-1, with a possible D match to TRBD1 (6 bases). The CDR3 is made up of 15 amino acids. Trimming removed 6 bases from V and 1 base from J, with 15 bases in between. From germline, CDR1 is MNHEY and CDR2 SVGAGI.

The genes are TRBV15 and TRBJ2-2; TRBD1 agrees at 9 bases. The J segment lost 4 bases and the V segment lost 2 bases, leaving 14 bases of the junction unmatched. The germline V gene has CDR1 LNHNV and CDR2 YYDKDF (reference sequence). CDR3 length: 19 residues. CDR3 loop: CATSRTGTGRTLFTGELFF. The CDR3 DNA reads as TGTGCCACCAGCAGAACCGGGACAGGGCGGACCCTGTTCACCGGGGAGCTGTTTTTT.

CDR3 in amino acids: CASSIVFETSVNYNEQFF. The CDR3 DNA reads as TGTGCCAGTAGTATAGTTTTTGAGACTAGCGTGAACTACAATGAGCAGTTCTTC. This chain joins TRBV19 and TRBJ2-1; 8 nucleotides agree with TRBD2. The CDR3 is made up of 18 amino acids. V trimming: 1 base; J trimming: 3 bases; junction bases outside the gene matches: 11. CDR1 is LNHDA and CDR2 is SQIVND in the germline V gene (reference sequence).

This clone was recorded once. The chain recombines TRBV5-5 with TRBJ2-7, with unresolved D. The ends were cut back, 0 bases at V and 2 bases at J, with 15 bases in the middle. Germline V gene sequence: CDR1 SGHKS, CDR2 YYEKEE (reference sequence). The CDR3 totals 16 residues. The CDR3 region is CASSLVLGTSTYEQYF. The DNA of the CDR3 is TGTGCCAGCAGCTTGGTCTTGGGCACCTCCACCTACGAGCAGTACTTC.